This T cell receptor (beta chain) stems from a study of control samples from healthy donors and cancer patients. V dropped 3 bases and J dropped 4 bases, with 6 bases sitting between them. This CDR3 region has 12 residues. CDR1 is KGHSH, CDR2 LQKENI, per germline. Here immunoSEQ multiplex PCR was the method, and the copy in TCRdb shows in-frame clones only, minus some. The table includes over 55,000 clones, about 91% detected once. Specimen: PBMCs. The chain carries TRBV18 and TRBJ1-2, with D tentatively TRBD1 (5 bases). This sequence was found in a man under 40 with colorectal cancer. The DNA of the CDR3 is TGTGCCAGCTCACCCGACAGCTATGGCTACACCTTC. Translation gives CASSPDSYGYTF.